This T cell receptor (beta chain) was sequenced during a study of technical replicates of blood from a few donors. Measured with immunoSEQ multiplex PCR; TCRdb has only the in-frame clones, and not every one. This repertoire shows more than 80,000 clones, 90% to 96% found once; its top ten account for 0.2% to 0.25%. Of note for this clone: At one end, the junction sequence differs from germline, possibly due to a read error.

This CDR3 has 12 residues. CDR1 and CDR2 from the germline V gene are SGHDN and FVKESK. The clonotype originates from a human donor in good health. Sequenced material: T cells isolated from PBMCs. The gene calls are TRBV14 and TRBJ1-5; no firm D call. The CDR3 DNA reads TGTGCCAGCAACCAAGCGACGGGACCCCAGCATTTT. Protein product: CASNQATGPQHF.